A selection of T cell receptor beta chains follows, all from one sample in a study of cytomegalovirus exposure and HLA in healthy donors. Produced via immunoSEQ multiplex PCR; TCRdb's table is partial and in-frame only. This sample has over 95,000 clones, with about 80% found just once. The sample was PBMCs. The receptors here all came from a man aged 35 to 55 in good health and CMV-seronegative. CDR3s include the opening cysteine and the closing phenylalanine or tryptophan. The D gene is left open where the match is weak. Size tells how often a clone was seen (once, few, many) or the class of an expanded clone, and some rows leave it out.

NA TRBJ1-2 TRBV14 TRBD1 CASSAYRGMRGYTF TGTGCCAGCAGCGCATACAGGGGTATGCGAGGCTACACCTTC
NA TRBJ2-5 TRBV5-1 NA CASRETQETQYF TGCGCCAGCAGGGAGACGCAAGAGACCCAGTACTTC
NA TRBJ2-5 TRBV25-1 TRBD2 CATPPGLAGGRAETQYF TGTGCCACTCCTCCGGGACTAGCGGGAGGGCGTGCGGAGACCCAGTACTTC
NA TRBJ1-4 TRBV28 TRBD1 CASSLPGTENEKLFF TGTGCCAGCAGTTTACCCGGGACAGAGAATGAAAAACTGTTTTTT
NA TRBJ2-3 TRBV10-2 NA CASSVPHSPRGDTQYF TGCGCCAGCAGTGTCCCCCACTCCCCTAGGGGTGATACGCAGTATTTT
NA TRBJ1-1 TRBV4-1 NA CASSHPGHHTEAFF TGCGCCAGCAGCCACCCGGGTCATCACACTGAAGCTTTCTTT
few TRBJ2-7 TRBV6-1 TRBD2 CASTGLAGGYEQYF TGTGCCAGCACCGGACTAGCGGGAGGGTACGAGCAGTACTTC
once TRBJ1-2 TRBV28 TRBD1 CASSLRRKGQINDYGYTF TGTGCCAGCAGTTTGCGAAGAAAGGGACAGATTAATGACTATGGCTACACCTTC
NA TRBJ1-2 TRBV4-3 NA CASSQDRSSLGGYTF TGCGCCAGCAGCCAAGATCGTAGCAGCCTCGGGGGCTACACCTTC
few TRBJ2-2 TRBV7-9 TRBD1 CSSIRQGVNTGELFF TGTTCCAGCATCCGACAGGGGGTAAACACCGGGGAGCTGTTTTTT
NA TRBJ2-3 TRBV7-9 NA CSSSLAETASTDTQYF TGTTCCAGCAGCTTAGCGGAGACGGCTAGCACAGATACGCAGTATTTT
NA TRBJ2-7 TRBV5-5 TRBD1 CASSLSQGAFYEQYF TGTGCCAGCAGCTTGTCCCAGGGGGCCTTTTACGAGCAGTACTTC
NA TRBJ1-2 TRBV5-4 TRBD1 CASSRLRDSNYGYTF TGTGCCAGCAGCCGTCTCCGGGACAGTAACTATGGCTACACCTTC
few TRBJ1-2 TRBV29-1 NA CSVEQGIHYGYTF TGCAGCGTTGAGCAGGGCATTCACTATGGCTACACCTTC
NA TRBJ2-1 TRBV28 NA CASTTGQLNEQFF TGTGCCAGCACCACTGGACAGCTCAATGAGCAGTTCTTC
NA TRBJ2-5 TRBV11-2 NA CASSLMRAEQETQYF TGTGCCAGCAGCTTAATGAGGGCAGAACAAGAGACCCAGTACTTC
NA TRBJ2-5 TRBV10-1 TRBD2 CASSDAGLAGGTQYF TGCGCCAGCAGTGATGCGGGACTAGCGGGAGGGACCCAGTACTTC
NA TRBJ2-4 TRBV21-1 NA CASSPTWTSGNIMAKNIQYF TGTGCCAGCAGTCCCACATGGACTAGCGGGAATATAATGGCCAAAAACATTCAGTACTTC
NA TRBJ2-1 TRBV4-1 NA CASRDTSSYNEQFF TGCGCCAGCAGGGACACCAGCTCCTACAATGAGCAGTTCTTC
NA TRBJ2-7 TRBV7-2 NA CASSLELRVEQYF TGTGCCAGCAGCTTAGAGTTACGAGTCGAGCAGTACTTC
once TRBJ1-2 TRBV9 NA CASSARDMSFLGYGYTF TGTGCCAGCAGCGCCCGGGACATGTCCTTCCTTGGGTATGGCTACACCTTC
once TRBJ1-4 TRBV9 TRBD1 CASSATPRGQLGEKEKLFF TGTGCCAGCAGCGCCACGCCAAGGGGACAGTTAGGGGAAAAGGAAAAACTGTTTTTT
NA TRBJ2-5 TRBV7-2 TRBD1 CASSLGQGGTETQYF TGTGCCAGCAGCTTAGGACAGGGTGGGACCGAGACCCAGTACTTC
NA TRBJ2-1 TRBV7-9 NA CSSSPSNEQFF TGTTCCAGCAGCCCCAGCAATGAGCAGTTCTTC
few TRBJ2-3 TRBV6-4 TRBD2 CASSDSRGGTDTQYF TGTGCCAGCAGTGACTCGCGGGGGGGCACAGATACGCAGTATTTT
NA TRBJ1-1 TRBV18 NA CASSLDSYTEAFF TGTGCCAGCTCACTGGACAGCTACACTGAAGCTTTCTTT
NA TRBJ1-3 TRBV4-1 NA CASSQVSSMEGSGNTIYF TGCGCCAGCAGCCAAGTAAGCTCCATGGAGGGAAGTGGAAACACCATATATTTT
once TRBJ1-3 TRBV29-1 NA CSVNSGNTIYF TGCAGCGTCAACTCTGGAAACACCATATATTTT
NA TRBJ2-2 TRBV4-3 TRBD1 CASSPRGPWPGELFF TGCGCCAGCAGCCCGAGGGGGCCCTGGCCCGGGGAGCTGTTTTTT
NA TRBJ1-1 TRBV7-3 NA CASSTRAGSPEAFF TGTGCCAGCAGCACAAGGGCGGGGAGTCCGGAAGCTTTCTTT
once TRBJ1-6 TRBV5-4 NA CASSGDGLRDNSPLHF TGTGCCAGCAGCGGCGACGGGTTGCGGGATAATTCACCCCTCCACTTT
NA TRBJ2-1 TRBV28 NA CATIADSYNEQFF TGTGCCACAATAGCGGACTCCTACAATGAGCAGTTCTTC
NA TRBJ1-5 TRBV29-1 NA CSVTAGGSNQPQHF TGCAGCGTTACGGCAGGAGGTAGCAATCAGCCCCAGCATTTT
NA TRBJ2-7 TRBV7-2 NA CASSLSVVAKYEQYF TGTGCCAGCAGCTTATCCGTGGTAGCCAAATACGAGCAGTACTTC
NA TRBJ2-3 TRBV7-2 NA CASSRADTQYF TGTGCCAGCAGCCGAGCAGATACGCAGTATTTT
once TRBJ2-1 TRBV5-1 NA CASSPRLESYNEQFF TGCGCCAGCAGCCCGAGACTAGAAAGCTACAATGAGCAGTTCTTC
NA TRBJ1-1 TRBV11-1 NA CASSLGAAYRGAFF TGTGCCAGCAGCTTAGGGGCGGCCTACCGGGGGGCTTTCTTT
NA TRBJ1-2 TRBV5-1 NA CASSSRGIYGYTF TGCGCCAGCAGCTCAAGGGGGATCTATGGCTACACCTTC
NA TRBJ2-1 TRBV28 TRBD2 CASTLQAGTRVYNEQFF TGTGCCAGCACTCTACAGGCCGGGACTAGGGTATACAATGAGCAGTTCTTC
NA TRBJ2-7 TRBV6-6 TRBD2 CASSRGTSDEQYF TGTGCCAGCAGCAGAGGGACTAGCGACGAGCAGTACTTC
NA TRBJ2-1 TRBV18 NA CASSPGAERYEQFF TGTGCCAGCTCACCAGGGGCAGAACGCTATGAGCAGTTCTTC
NA TRBJ2-7 TRBV14 NA CASSQIRGIYEQYF TGTGCCAGCAGCCAAATACGGGGGATATACGAGCAGTACTTC
NA TRBJ2-3 TRBV5-4 TRBD1 CASTLDRGLDTQYF TGTGCCAGCACTCTCGACAGGGGGCTAGATACGCAGTATTTT
NA TRBJ1-5 TRBV19 NA CASSIVRGYSNQPQHF TGTGCCAGTAGTATAGTGAGGGGGTATAGCAATCAGCCCCAGCATTTT
few TRBJ2-7 TRBV6-1 NA CASRRRTEGYEQYF TGTGCCAGCAGGAGGAGGACGGAAGGATACGAGCAGTACTTC
NA TRBJ2-3 TRBV14 TRBD2 CASSQALLAGVSRTDTQYF TGTGCCAGCAGCCAAGCTCTACTAGCGGGGGTTTCCCGCACAGATACGCAGTATTTT
once TRBJ2-1 TRBV11-2 NA CASSPVQGHGEQFF TGTGCCAGCAGCCCCGTCCAGGGTCATGGTGAGCAGTTCTTC
once TRBJ1-5 TRBV7-2 TRBD1 CASSPGGNQPQHF TGTGCCAGCAGCCCAGGGGGTAATCAGCCCCAGCATTTT
NA TRBJ1-3 TRBV9 NA CASSRDNSGNTIYF TGTGCCAGCAGCCGGGACAACTCTGGAAACACCATATATTTT
few TRBJ2-2 TRBV11-3 NA CASSSTRPPFGELFF TGTGCCAGCAGCTCTACCCGTCCACCATTCGGGGAGCTGTTTTTT
once TRBJ2-1 TRBV27 NA CASSFTIHREQFF TGTGCCAGCAGTTTTACAATCCACCGAGAGCAGTTCTTC
NA TRBJ2-5 TRBV1 NA CTSSHDRDGETQYF TGCACCAGCAGCCATGACAGGGATGGAGAGACCCAGTACTTC
NA TRBJ1-1 TRBV29-1 NA CSGAAGPPEGEAFF TGCAGCGGGGCAGCAGGCCCCCCGGAGGGTGAAGCTTTCTTT
NA TRBJ2-7 TRBV5-1 TRBD2 CASSLERASGAPYEQYF TGCGCCAGCAGCTTGGAAAGGGCTAGCGGGGCCCCCTACGAGCAGTACTTC
NA TRBJ2-2 TRBV4-2 TRBD1 CASSQDTGTANTGELFF TGTGCCAGCAGCCAAGACACCGGGACAGCGAACACCGGGGAGCTGTTTTTT
NA TRBJ2-1 TRBV27 NA CASRTQGHNEQFF TGTGCCAGCCGAACGCAGGGGCACAATGAGCAGTTCTTC
NA TRBJ2-1 TRBV7-9 TRBD2 CASSLGESGKNEQFF TGTGCCAGCAGCTTAGGTGAGAGCGGGAAGAATGAGCAGTTCTTC